These T cell receptor beta chains were read from a single sample in a study of T cells in tumors after PD-1 blockade. The data were produced by immunoSEQ multiplex PCR, yet TCRdb's version contains in-frame clones alone and is incomplete. The sample has 61,000 or so clones; roughly 78% are singletons. The sequenced sample was PBMCs, obtained before anti-PD-1 treatment. The receptors derive from a human donor with basal cell carcinoma. CDR3s include the opening cysteine and the closing phenylalanine or tryptophan. Each record gives: J gene, D gene, clone size, CDR3 length, V gene, CDR3 DNA, CDR3 protein. The D gene is left open where the match is weak. Not all rows give a size; the values are once, few, many and, for expanded clones, a class.

j_call: TRBJ1-4
d_call: -
clone_size: -
cdr3_length: 14
v_call: TRBV3-1/TRBV3-2
cdr3_nt: TGTGCCAGCAGCCAAAGACGGGTTGGGGAAAAACTGTTTTTT
cdr3_aa: CASSQRRVGEKLFF

j_call: TRBJ2-2
d_call: -
clone_size: -
cdr3_length: 16
v_call: TRBV11-3
cdr3_nt: TGTGCCAGCAGCTGGATGGGCACTAAGAACACCGGGGAGCTGTTTTTT
cdr3_aa: CASSWMGTKNTGELFF

j_call: TRBJ2-1
d_call: -
clone_size: -
cdr3_length: 16
v_call: TRBV3-1/TRBV3-2
cdr3_nt: TGTGCCAGCAGCCAAGAAGGGTGGGGGGGCACACGGGAGCAGTTCTTC
cdr3_aa: CASSQEGWGGTREQFF

j_call: TRBJ1-1
d_call: TRBD1
clone_size: -
cdr3_length: 14
v_call: TRBV7-3
cdr3_nt: TGTGCCAGCAGCACAGGGGTTGGGAACACTGAAGCTTTCTTT
cdr3_aa: CASSTGVGNTEAFF

j_call: TRBJ2-3
d_call: TRBD2
clone_size: -
cdr3_length: 14
v_call: TRBV30
cdr3_nt: TGTGCCACTACCGCGGGGGGACTCACAGATACGCAGTATTTT
cdr3_aa: CATTAGGLTDTQYF

j_call: TRBJ2-5
d_call: TRBD2
clone_size: -
cdr3_length: 16
v_call: TRBV4-2
cdr3_nt: TGTGCCAGCAGCCAAGTTAGCGGGGGTGGTTTTGAGACCCAGTACTTC
cdr3_aa: CASSQVSGGGFETQYF

j_call: TRBJ1-1
d_call: -
clone_size: -
cdr3_length: 14
v_call: TRBV18
cdr3_nt: TGTGCCAGCTCACCGAGGGTCACGAACACTGAAGCTTTCTTT
cdr3_aa: CASSPRVTNTEAFF

j_call: TRBJ2-1
d_call: -
clone_size: -
cdr3_length: 14
v_call: TRBV24-1
cdr3_nt: TGTGCCACCAGTGAAGGGGACACCTACAATGAGCAGTTCTTC
cdr3_aa: CATSEGDTYNEQFF

j_call: TRBJ1-5
d_call: -
clone_size: few
cdr3_length: 14
v_call: TRBV19
cdr3_nt: TGTGCCAGTAGTGTCATGAAGGGCAATCAGCCCCAGCATTTT
cdr3_aa: CASSVMKGNQPQHF

j_call: TRBJ2-3
d_call: -
clone_size: -
cdr3_length: 15
v_call: TRBV2
cdr3_nt: TGTGCCAGCAGTGTACACACCCCAGGCACAGATACGCAGTATTTT
cdr3_aa: CASSVHTPGTDTQYF

j_call: TRBJ2-2
d_call: -
clone_size: few
cdr3_length: 13
v_call: TRBV7-3
cdr3_nt: TGTGCCAGCAGCTTATTAAACACCGGGGAGCTGTTTTTT
cdr3_aa: CASSLLNTGELFF

j_call: TRBJ2-1
d_call: TRBD2
clone_size: -
cdr3_length: 16
v_call: TRBV7-6
cdr3_nt: TGTGCCAGCAGCATACTTAGCGGGGGAACCTACAATGAGCAGTTCTTC
cdr3_aa: CASSILSGGTYNEQFF

j_call: TRBJ1-4
d_call: -
clone_size: -
cdr3_length: 11
v_call: TRBV30
cdr3_nt: TGTGCCTGGAGTATAAGGGAAAAACTGTTTTTT
cdr3_aa: CAWSIREKLFF

j_call: TRBJ1-1
d_call: -
clone_size: -
cdr3_length: 15
v_call: TRBV7-8
cdr3_nt: TGTGCCAGCAGCACAAAGGGCCAGGGGTCCACTGAAGCTTTCTTT
cdr3_aa: CASSTKGQGSTEAFF

j_call: TRBJ2-1
d_call: -
clone_size: -
cdr3_length: 13
v_call: TRBV7-3
cdr3_nt: TGTGCCAGCAGCTTCCCCCCTTCGCGGGAGCAGTTCTTC
cdr3_aa: CASSFPPSREQFF

j_call: TRBJ2-3
d_call: TRBD1
clone_size: -
cdr3_length: 13
v_call: TRBV3-1/TRBV3-2
cdr3_nt: TGTGCCAGCAGGGGACAGCTCACAGATACGCAGTATTTT
cdr3_aa: CASRGQLTDTQYF

j_call: TRBJ1-6
d_call: TRBD1
clone_size: -
cdr3_length: 14
v_call: TRBV6-4
cdr3_nt: TGTGCCAGCAGTCTCGGGACAGGGAATTCACCCCTCCACTTT
cdr3_aa: CASSLGTGNSPLHF